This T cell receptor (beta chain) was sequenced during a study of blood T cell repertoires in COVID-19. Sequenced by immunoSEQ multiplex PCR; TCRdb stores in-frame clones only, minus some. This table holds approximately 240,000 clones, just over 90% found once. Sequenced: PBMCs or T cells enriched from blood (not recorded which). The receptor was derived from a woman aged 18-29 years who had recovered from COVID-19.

The CDR3: CASSPQPGQGSQETQYF. The CDR3 nucleotides are TGTGCCAGCAGCCCCCAGCCGGGACAGGGCTCGCAAGAGACCCAGTACTTC. The rearrangement links TRBV7-3 to TRBJ2-5; 9 bases fit TRBD1. CDR1 and CDR2 from the germline V gene are SGHTA and FQGTGA. V shed 5 bases, J shed 2 bases, and the junction held 12 bases outside the gene matches. CDR3 length equals 17 residues.